The source of this TCR beta chain is a study of neurological immune-mediated disorders. Study outcomes and limitations: Healthy controls had more TCR clonal expansion than multiple sclerosis, which showed the least, whereas HTLV-1-associated myelopathy showed the most. When the repertoires were sorted by phylogenetic grouping, those of 18 of 34 multiple sclerosis patients ended up in one related-CDR3 cluster, a possible signature.

The CDR3 runs to 13 residues. V was pared by 5 bases and J by 4 bases, with 9 bases between. Looked up from germline, CDR1 is MNHNY and CDR2 is SVGAGI (reference sequence). This clonotype was counted ten times or more. What it binds is unknown. A total of 2 million PBMCs stored at -80 degrees C provided the unsorted libraries. The team produced cDNA through 5'RACE using 10-nucleotide random UMIs. TCRdb fed the 5' RACE reads into MiXCR, producing one record per CDR3 protein. The data contain about 87,000 distinct CDR3 sequences, around 3.5% of them singletons. Sequencing was done on a sample of PBMCs. This TCR was recovered from a woman in her forties or fifties with multiple sclerosis. The gene calls are TRBV6-6 and TRBJ1-5; D gene ambiguous. The CDR3 DNA follows: TGTGCCAGCAGTGGGTTACTGAATCAGCCCCAGCATTTT. Translation gives CASSGLLNQPQHF.